This T cell receptor (beta chain) was sequenced for a study of cytomegalovirus exposure and HLA in healthy donors. Whole-study results and caveats: For presence/absence analyses, sequencing depth was assumed to be roughly uniform across donors. Most of the TCR beta V segments (in an earlier analysis) were productive either about 87% or about 30% of the time. The authors reported that TCR beta sequences could predict HLA-A and HLA-B alleles. These predictions were accurate for most subjects in the first cohort.

CDR1 is MNHEY, CDR2 SVGAGI, per germline. Losses at the gene ends were 2 bases for V and 5 bases for J; bases not matched to a gene: 4. The CDR3 totals 14 residues. The PCR contained 60 Vbeta and 13 Jbeta primers. Assay used: immunoSEQ multiplex PCR; TCRdb lists only in-frame clones, some missing. Of about 190,000 clones in the sample, around 85% are singletons; the top ten hold around 4%. As to this clone: As yet, its antigen is unknown.

The receptor was derived from a man aged 50-60 years in good health and CMV-seronegative. J is TRBJ1-1 and V is TRBV6-5; 8 nucleotides align to TRBD1. The material sequenced was PBMCs. In DNA form, the CDR3 reads TGTGCCAGCAGTTACAATACAGGGGGAACTGAAGCTTTCTTT. This encodes CASSYNTGGTEAFF.